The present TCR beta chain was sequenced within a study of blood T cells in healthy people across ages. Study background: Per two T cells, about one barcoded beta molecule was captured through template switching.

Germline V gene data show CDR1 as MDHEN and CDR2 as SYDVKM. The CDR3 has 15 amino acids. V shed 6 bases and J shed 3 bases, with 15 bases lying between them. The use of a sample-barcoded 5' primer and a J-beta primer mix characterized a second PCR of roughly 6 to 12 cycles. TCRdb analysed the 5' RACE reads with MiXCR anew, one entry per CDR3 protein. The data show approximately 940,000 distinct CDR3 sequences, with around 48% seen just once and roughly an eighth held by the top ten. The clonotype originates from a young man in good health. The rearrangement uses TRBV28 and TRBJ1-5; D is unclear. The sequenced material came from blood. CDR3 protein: CASRFRHTLNQPQHF. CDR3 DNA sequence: TGTGCCAGCAGATTCAGACACACCCTCAATCAGCCCCAGCATTTT.